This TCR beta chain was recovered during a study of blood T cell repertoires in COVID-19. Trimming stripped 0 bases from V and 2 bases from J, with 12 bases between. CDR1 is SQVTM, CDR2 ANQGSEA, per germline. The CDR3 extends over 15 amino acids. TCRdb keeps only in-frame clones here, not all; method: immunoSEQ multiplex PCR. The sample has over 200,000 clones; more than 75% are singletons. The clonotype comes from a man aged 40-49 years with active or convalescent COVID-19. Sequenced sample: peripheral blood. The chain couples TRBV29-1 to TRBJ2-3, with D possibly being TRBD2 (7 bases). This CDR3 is CSVEDLGGDTDTQYF. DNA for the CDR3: TGCAGCGTTGAAGATTTAGGGGGGGACACAGATACGCAGTATTTT.